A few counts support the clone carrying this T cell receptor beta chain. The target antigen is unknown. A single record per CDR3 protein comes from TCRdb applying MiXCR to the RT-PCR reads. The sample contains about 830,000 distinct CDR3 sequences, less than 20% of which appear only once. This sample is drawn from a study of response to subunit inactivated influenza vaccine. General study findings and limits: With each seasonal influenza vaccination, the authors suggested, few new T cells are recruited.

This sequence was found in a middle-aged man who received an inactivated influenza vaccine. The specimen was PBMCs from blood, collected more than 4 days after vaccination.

The CDR3 DNA reads as TGTGCCAGCAGTGTACAGGGGAGCCTCCTCCACTTT. It specifies CASSVQGSLLHF. The chain joins TRBV12-3 or TRBV12-4 to TRBJ1-6; 7 positions match TRBD1. V was pared by 5 bases and J by 15 bases, with 7 bases of the junction left unmatched. This CDR3 region has 12 residues.